This T cell receptor beta chain came from a study of PD-1 blockade in classical Hodgkin lymphoma. No patient escaped relapse after autologous stem cell transplantation, and brentuximab vedotin exposure varied. Germline V CDR1 and CDR2: MNHEY, SVGAGI. The CDR3 consists of 13 residues. With V trimmed by 6 bases and J by 0 bases, 1 base remained unmatched. Data came from immunoSEQ multiplex PCR; TCRdb stores just in-frame clones and leaves some out. The data contain approximately 17,000 clones, roughly 76% of them seen just once; the ten biggest clones take up roughly 22%. Sequencing was performed on peripheral blood mononuclear cells (PBMCs), taken at baseline. The chain combines TRBV6-5 with TRBJ1-2, with 7 bases lining up with TRBD1. This clonotype was sampled from a human donor with classical Hodgkin lymphoma. The CDR3 loop is CASRGQANYGYTF. The DNA for the CDR3 is TGTGCCAGCAGAGGACAGGCTAACTATGGCTACACCTTC.